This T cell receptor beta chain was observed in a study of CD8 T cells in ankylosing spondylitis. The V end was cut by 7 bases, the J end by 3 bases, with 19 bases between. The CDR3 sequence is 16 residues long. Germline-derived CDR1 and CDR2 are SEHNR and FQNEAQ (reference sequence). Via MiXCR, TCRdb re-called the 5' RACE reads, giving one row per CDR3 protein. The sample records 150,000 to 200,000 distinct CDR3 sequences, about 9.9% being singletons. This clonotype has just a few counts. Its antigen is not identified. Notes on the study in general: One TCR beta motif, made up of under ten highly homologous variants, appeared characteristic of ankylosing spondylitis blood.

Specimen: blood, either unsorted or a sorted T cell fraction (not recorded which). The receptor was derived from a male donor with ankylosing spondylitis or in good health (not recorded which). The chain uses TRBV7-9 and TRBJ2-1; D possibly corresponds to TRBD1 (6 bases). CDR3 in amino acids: CASMPSGHANYNEQFF. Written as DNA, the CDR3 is TGTGCCAGCATGCCCTCGGGACACGCCAACTACAATGAGCAGTTCTTC.